A selection of T cell receptor beta chains follows, all from one sample in a study of blood T cell repertoires in COVID-19. Generated by immunoSEQ multiplex PCR, the TCRdb table keeps only in-frame clones and is missing some. The table shows about 300,000 clones, with 65% to 85% occurring only once. Sequenced sample: peripheral blood. All receptors come from a woman between 50 and 59 years old with acute or convalescent COVID-19. The CDR3 runs from the conserved cysteine through the conserved F or W. Each record gives: J gene, V gene, D gene, CDR3 protein. A D gene is named only where the DNA matches it firmly.

j_call: TRBJ2-5
v_call: TRBV30
d_call: TRBD2
cdr3_aa: CAWSLAGGPSGTQYF

j_call: TRBJ2-3
v_call: TRBV2
d_call: .
cdr3_aa: CASSLDTSTDTQYF

j_call: TRBJ1-2
v_call: TRBV6-5
d_call: TRBD1
cdr3_aa: CAIQLGQLYGYTF

j_call: TRBJ1-2
v_call: TRBV5-6
d_call: .
cdr3_aa: CASSLGNSGPGYTF

j_call: TRBJ2-1
v_call: TRBV6-5
d_call: .
cdr3_aa: CASSYSSSGDNEQFF

j_call: TRBJ2-7
v_call: TRBV10-3
d_call: TRBD2
cdr3_aa: CAIRSMSGTSPYEQYF

j_call: TRBJ2-5
v_call: TRBV11-2
d_call: TRBD2
cdr3_aa: CASSLVGGSAQETQYF

j_call: TRBJ2-1
v_call: TRBV29-1
d_call: .
cdr3_aa: CSVEGSGRAEQFF

j_call: TRBJ2-1
v_call: TRBV4-1
d_call: TRBD2
cdr3_aa: CASSGGGTYNEQFF

j_call: TRBJ2-7
v_call: TRBV5-4
d_call: .
cdr3_aa: CASSWASAPYEQYF

j_call: TRBJ2-4
v_call: TRBV14
d_call: TRBD2
cdr3_aa: CASGRSPSGRALAKNIQYF

j_call: TRBJ2-2
v_call: TRBV24-1
d_call: .
cdr3_aa: CATSDAAGGTGELFF

j_call: TRBJ1-1
v_call: TRBV11-2
d_call: .
cdr3_aa: CASSSKNGGVNTEAFF

j_call: TRBJ2-4
v_call: TRBV30
d_call: TRBD2
cdr3_aa: CAWSPQSGRLGLAKNIQYF

j_call: TRBJ2-3
v_call: TRBV7-2
d_call: TRBD2
cdr3_aa: CASSLGPLAGNTDTQYF

j_call: TRBJ2-5
v_call: TRBV29-1
d_call: .
cdr3_aa: CSVEGSGETQYF

j_call: TRBJ1-1
v_call: TRBV7-2
d_call: .
cdr3_aa: CASGSFWNTEAFF

j_call: TRBJ2-3
v_call: TRBV6-5
d_call: .
cdr3_aa: CASSYRSGEVDTQYF

j_call: TRBJ2-7
v_call: TRBV11-3
d_call: .
cdr3_aa: CASSPGGGTSYEQYF

j_call: TRBJ1-2
v_call: TRBV3-1/TRBV3-2
d_call: .
cdr3_aa: CASSHLTGLGYTF

j_call: TRBJ2-2
v_call: TRBV19
d_call: TRBD2
cdr3_aa: CASSPIAGLNTGELFF

j_call: TRBJ2-3
v_call: TRBV5-6
d_call: .
cdr3_aa: CASSFRQVVTDTQYF

j_call: TRBJ1-6
v_call: TRBV30
d_call: TRBD1
cdr3_aa: CAWRGTGGDNNSPLHF

j_call: TRBJ1-4
v_call: TRBV24-1
d_call: TRBD1
cdr3_aa: CATSDPGQGGEKLFF

j_call: TRBJ1-1
v_call: TRBV2
d_call: TRBD1
cdr3_aa: CASLTGGSWTEAFF

j_call: TRBJ1-1
v_call: TRBV18
d_call: .
cdr3_aa: CASSPVRGGMNTEAFF

j_call: TRBJ1-2
v_call: TRBV19
d_call: TRBD1
cdr3_aa: CASSDRGLYGYTF

j_call: TRBJ2-1
v_call: TRBV7-2
d_call: TRBD2
cdr3_aa: CASSLDTSGYNEQFF

j_call: TRBJ1-5
v_call: TRBV12-5
d_call: TRBD1
cdr3_aa: CASGQGGLGQPQHF

j_call: TRBJ2-1
v_call: TRBV6-5
d_call: TRBD1
cdr3_aa: CASSWQGANEQFF

j_call: TRBJ2-3
v_call: TRBV7-2
d_call: TRBD2
cdr3_aa: CASSLASGDTQYF

j_call: TRBJ2-5
v_call: TRBV5-1
d_call: .
cdr3_aa: CASSLAYSQETQYF

j_call: TRBJ2-3
v_call: TRBV9
d_call: .
cdr3_aa: CASSKRTVLDLTDTQYF

j_call: TRBJ1-6
v_call: TRBV27
d_call: .
cdr3_aa: CASSSYSNSPLHF

j_call: TRBJ2-3
v_call: TRBV15
d_call: TRBD1
cdr3_aa: CATSRDRGQGDTQYF

j_call: TRBJ2-3
v_call: TRBV11-2
d_call: TRBD2
cdr3_aa: CASSLDQLAGGTDTQYF

j_call: TRBJ2-2
v_call: TRBV7-2
d_call: .
cdr3_aa: CASSRERDRELFF

j_call: TRBJ2-1
v_call: TRBV18
d_call: .
cdr3_aa: CASSPVSVYNEQFF

j_call: TRBJ1-2
v_call: TRBV4-2
d_call: .
cdr3_aa: CASSQDVRGFGYTF

j_call: TRBJ2-2
v_call: TRBV5-1
d_call: .
cdr3_aa: CASSLGNSYTGELFF

j_call: TRBJ2-7
v_call: TRBV27
d_call: TRBD1
cdr3_aa: CASSSRQGTLYEQYF

j_call: TRBJ1-3
v_call: TRBV19
d_call: .
cdr3_aa: CASSSRRRDSGNTIYF

j_call: TRBJ2-2
v_call: TRBV18
d_call: .
cdr3_aa: CASSPPSGNTGELFF

j_call: TRBJ1-1
v_call: TRBV4-1
d_call: .
cdr3_aa: CASSQPPYWNTEAFF

j_call: TRBJ2-1
v_call: TRBV18
d_call: TRBD2
cdr3_aa: CASSQALAGTSDEQFF

j_call: TRBJ2-2
v_call: TRBV5-1
d_call: TRBD1
cdr3_aa: CASRLGQGSGGELFF

j_call: TRBJ1-2
v_call: TRBV3-1/TRBV3-2
d_call: .
cdr3_aa: CASSQEAGFGGYTF

j_call: TRBJ2-7
v_call: TRBV6-5
d_call: .
cdr3_aa: CASSRRLGSSYEQYF

j_call: TRBJ2-5
v_call: TRBV2
d_call: TRBD1
cdr3_aa: CASSVRQGPETQYF

j_call: TRBJ2-3
v_call: TRBV4-3
d_call: .
cdr3_aa: CASSQVAGRGSTQYF

j_call: TRBJ2-1
v_call: TRBV12-5
d_call: TRBD1
cdr3_aa: CASGDRGSYNEQFF

j_call: TRBJ1-1
v_call: TRBV3-1/TRBV3-2
d_call: TRBD1
cdr3_aa: CASSQQTGAAFF

j_call: TRBJ2-3
v_call: TRBV18
d_call: .
cdr3_aa: CASSPPRVSTDTQYF